This T cell receptor (beta chain) was identified in a study of response to subunit inactivated influenza vaccine (dated by TCRdb to 2016 to 2019). With regard to the full study: Deep quantitative profiling of the T cell receptor repertoire was used in the study to follow responses to a trivalent subunit inactivated influenza vaccine.

Overall study outcomes, separate from this receptor: The authors proposed that each seasonal influenza vaccination may bring in only a limited number of new T cells.

About this clonotype itself: Its antigen has not been determined. Base quality data are lacking; no much larger clone is found one base away.

Library method: RT-PCR. Reads for this sample came from an Illumina HiSeq 2500. TCRdb reprocessing: public reads trimmed at Q25 with fastp, clones called with MiXCR, in-frame beta chains kept. For every CDR3 protein sequence, its rows merge into one entry that carries the most common genes and DNA. In all, the sample holds hundreds of thousands of distinct CDR3 sequences, and 12% to 15% of those were seen once. Roughly 7.6% of the sample belongs to the ten largest clones. The source was PBMCs from blood, collected about 14 days before vaccination. The sequence was obtained from a man aged 45-65 years who received an inactivated influenza vaccine. Donor details come from another sample of the same person, matched by shared clones.

The CDR3 corresponds to CASSLRASGGTGKDEQYF. At the DNA level, the sequence is TGTGCCAGCAGCCTTCGGGCCTCTGGGGGGACAGGCAAAGACGAGCAGTACTTC. Rearrangement joined TRBV6-1 to TRBJ2-7, with 8 bases aligning to TRBD1. From the germline V gene, CDR1 is MNHNS and CDR2 is SASEGT. Relative to germline, V is missing 6 bases and J is missing 5 bases, with 21 bases of the junction outside any gene match. The cysteine opens and the phenylalanine closes a CDR3 of 18 amino acids. The read is trimmed to its CDR3 DNA, 54 bases read in frame from base 1.